Presented here are 3 T cell receptor beta chains from one specimen sequenced in a study of T cells in Graves' hyperthyroidism and ophthalmopathy. RNA transcripts served as the template for amplifying TCR beta CDR3 regions. First-round RT-PCR targeting the TCR CDR3 was performed with the HTBI primer set. Each CDR3 protein is one row after TCRdb ran MiXCR on the multiplex PCR reads. The sample shows around 620,000 distinct CDR3 sequences, approximately 14% of them seen only once. Sample: blood. The receptors were sampled from a woman aged 18-29 years with Graves' ophthalmopathy.

The rearrangement joins TRBV14 to TRBJ2-7; 9 bases line up with TRBD2. Germline V CDR1 and CDR2: SGHDN, FVKESK. V lost 0 bases, J lost 2 bases, and 5 bases stayed unmatched. The CDR3 extends over 16 amino acids. The CDR3 reads CASSQDVGGRAYEQYF. CDR3 nucleotides: TGTGCCAGCAGCCAAGATGTCGGCGGGAGGGCCTACGAGCAGTACTTC.

This clonotype was counted many times. The V gene is TRBV2, the J gene TRBJ2-5, with TRBD2 matching over 12 bases. Germline values: CDR1 SNHLY, CDR2 FYNNEI. The J segment lost 2 bases and the V segment lost 4 bases, leaving 2 bases of the junction unmatched. CDR3 size: 15 residues. The CDR3 here is CASSGGLAGQETQYF. The DNA for the CDR3 is TGTGCCAGCAGTGGAGGACTAGCGGGACAAGAGACCCAGTACTTC.

The table lists this clonotype with many counts. The chain has TRBV12-3 or TRBV12-4 and TRBJ1-1, with 7 bases aligning to TRBD1. The length of the CDR3 is 12 residues. The V gene end was trimmed by 6 bases and the J gene end by 5 bases; junction bases not matched to a gene: 3. For the CDR3, the DNA is TGTGCCAGCAGCTGGGGACAGACTGAAGCTTTCTTT. Translated: CASSWGQTEAFF.